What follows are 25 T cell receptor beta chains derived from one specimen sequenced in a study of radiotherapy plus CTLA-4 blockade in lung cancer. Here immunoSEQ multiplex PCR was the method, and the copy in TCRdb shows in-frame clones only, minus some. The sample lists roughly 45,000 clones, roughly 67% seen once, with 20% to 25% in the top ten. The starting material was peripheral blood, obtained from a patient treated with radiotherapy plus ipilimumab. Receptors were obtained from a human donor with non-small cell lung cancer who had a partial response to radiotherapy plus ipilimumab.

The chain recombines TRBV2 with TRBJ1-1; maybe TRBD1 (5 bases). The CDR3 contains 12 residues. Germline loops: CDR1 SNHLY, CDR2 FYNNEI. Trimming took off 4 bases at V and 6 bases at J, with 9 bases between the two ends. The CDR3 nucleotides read TGTGCCAGCAGTGTCAGGGCGCCTGAAGCTTTCTTT. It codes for CASSVRAPEAFF.

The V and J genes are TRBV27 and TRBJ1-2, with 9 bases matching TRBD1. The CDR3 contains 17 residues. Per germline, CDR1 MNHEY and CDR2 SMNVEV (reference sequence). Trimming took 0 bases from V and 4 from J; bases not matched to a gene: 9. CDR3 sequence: CASSLSHHRGRSYGYTF. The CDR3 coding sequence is TGTGCCAGCAGTTTATCCCACCACAGGGGGCGCAGCTATGGCTACACCTTC.

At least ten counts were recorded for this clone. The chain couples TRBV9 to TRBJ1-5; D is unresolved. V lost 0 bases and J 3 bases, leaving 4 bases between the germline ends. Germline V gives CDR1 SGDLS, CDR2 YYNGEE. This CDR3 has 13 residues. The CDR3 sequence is CASSVGNNQPQHF. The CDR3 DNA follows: TGTGCCAGCAGCGTAGGTAACAATCAGCCCCAGCATTTT.

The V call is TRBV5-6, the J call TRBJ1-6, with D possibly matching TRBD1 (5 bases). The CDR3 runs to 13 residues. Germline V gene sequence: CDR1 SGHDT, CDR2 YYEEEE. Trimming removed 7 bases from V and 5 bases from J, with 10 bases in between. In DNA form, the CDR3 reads TGTGCCAGCGCGGGGGTTAATAATTCACCCCTCCACTTT. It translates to CASAGVNNSPLHF.

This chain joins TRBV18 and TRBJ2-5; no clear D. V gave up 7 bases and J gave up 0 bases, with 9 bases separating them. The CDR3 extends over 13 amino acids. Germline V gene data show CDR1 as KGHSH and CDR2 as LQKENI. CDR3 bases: TGTGCCAGCTGTGGCCAGTACCAAGAGACCCAGTACTTC. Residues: CASCGQYQETQYF.

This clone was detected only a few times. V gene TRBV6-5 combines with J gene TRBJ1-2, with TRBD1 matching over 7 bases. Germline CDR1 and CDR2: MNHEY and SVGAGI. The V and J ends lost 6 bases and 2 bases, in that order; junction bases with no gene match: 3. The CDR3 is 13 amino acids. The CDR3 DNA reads TGTGCCAGCAGCCCGGGACAGAACTATGGCTACACCTTC. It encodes CASSPGQNYGYTF.

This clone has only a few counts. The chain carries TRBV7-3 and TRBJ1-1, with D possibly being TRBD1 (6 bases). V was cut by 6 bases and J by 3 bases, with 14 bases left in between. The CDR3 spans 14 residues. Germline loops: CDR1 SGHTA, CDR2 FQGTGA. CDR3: CASSPTGGDTEAFF. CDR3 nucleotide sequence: TGTGCCAGCAGTCCGACAGGTGGGGACACTGAAGCTTTCTTT.

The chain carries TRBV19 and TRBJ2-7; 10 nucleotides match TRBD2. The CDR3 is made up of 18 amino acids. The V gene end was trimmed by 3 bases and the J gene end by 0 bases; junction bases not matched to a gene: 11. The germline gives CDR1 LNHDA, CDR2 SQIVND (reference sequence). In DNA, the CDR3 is TGTGCCAGTAGTATCGGAGGTCCGGGACTAGCGAGCTCCTACGAGCAGTACTTC. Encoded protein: CASSIGGPGLASSYEQYF.

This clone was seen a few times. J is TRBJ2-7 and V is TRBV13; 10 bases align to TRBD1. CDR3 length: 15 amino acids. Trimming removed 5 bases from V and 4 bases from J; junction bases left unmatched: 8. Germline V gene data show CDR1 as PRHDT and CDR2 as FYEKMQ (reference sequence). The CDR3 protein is CASSLGTGVAYEQYF. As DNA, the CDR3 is TGTGCCAGCAGCCTTGGGACAGGGGTGGCGTACGAGCAGTACTTC.

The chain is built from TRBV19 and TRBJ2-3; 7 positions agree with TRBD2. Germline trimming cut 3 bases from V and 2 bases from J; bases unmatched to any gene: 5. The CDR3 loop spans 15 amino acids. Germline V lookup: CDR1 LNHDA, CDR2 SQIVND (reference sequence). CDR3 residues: CASSMASGPTDTQYF. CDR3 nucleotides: TGTGCCAGTAGTATGGCTAGCGGACCCACAGATACGCAGTATTTT.

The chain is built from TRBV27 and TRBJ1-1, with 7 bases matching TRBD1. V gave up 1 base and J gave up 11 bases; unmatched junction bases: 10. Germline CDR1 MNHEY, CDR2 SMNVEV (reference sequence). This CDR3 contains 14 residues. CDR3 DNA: TGTGCCAGCAGTTTATTGGGAGTAACAGGGGAGGCTTTCTTT. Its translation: CASSLLGVTGEAFF.

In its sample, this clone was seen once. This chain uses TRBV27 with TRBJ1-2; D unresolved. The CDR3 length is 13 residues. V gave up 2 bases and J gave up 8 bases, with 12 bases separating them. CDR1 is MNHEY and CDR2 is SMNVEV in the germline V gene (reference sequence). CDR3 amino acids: CASSLSLSQGYTF. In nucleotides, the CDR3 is TGTGCCAGCAGTTTAAGTTTATCGCAGGGCTACACCTTC.

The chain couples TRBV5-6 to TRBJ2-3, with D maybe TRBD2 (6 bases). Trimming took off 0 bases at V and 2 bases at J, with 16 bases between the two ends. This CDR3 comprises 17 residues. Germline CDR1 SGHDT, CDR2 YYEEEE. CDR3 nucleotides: TGTGCCAGCAGCTTGGCCAACGGGGGTCGATCCACAGATACGCAGTATTTT. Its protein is CASSLANGGRSTDTQYF.

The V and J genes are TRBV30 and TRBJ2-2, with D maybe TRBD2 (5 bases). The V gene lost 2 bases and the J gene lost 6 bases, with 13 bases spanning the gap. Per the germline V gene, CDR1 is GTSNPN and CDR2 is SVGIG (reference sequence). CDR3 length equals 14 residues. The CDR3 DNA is TGTGCCTGGAGTCCTAGCAGAGTAGCCGGGGAGCTGTTTTTT. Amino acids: CAWSPSRVAGELFF.

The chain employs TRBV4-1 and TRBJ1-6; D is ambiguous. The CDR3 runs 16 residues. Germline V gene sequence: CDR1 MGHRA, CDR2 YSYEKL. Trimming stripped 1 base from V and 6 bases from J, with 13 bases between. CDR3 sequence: CASSQVPRGPNSPLHF. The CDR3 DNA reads TGCGCCAGCAGCCAAGTGCCGCGCGGTCCTAATTCACCCCTCCACTTT.

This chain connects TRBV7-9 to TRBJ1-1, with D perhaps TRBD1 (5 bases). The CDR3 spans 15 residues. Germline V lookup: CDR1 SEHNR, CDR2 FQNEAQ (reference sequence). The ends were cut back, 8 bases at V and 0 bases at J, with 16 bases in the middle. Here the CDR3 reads CASSFGTGVNTEAFF. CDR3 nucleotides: TGTGCCAGCTCCTTCGGAACGGGGGTGAACACTGAAGCTTTCTTT.

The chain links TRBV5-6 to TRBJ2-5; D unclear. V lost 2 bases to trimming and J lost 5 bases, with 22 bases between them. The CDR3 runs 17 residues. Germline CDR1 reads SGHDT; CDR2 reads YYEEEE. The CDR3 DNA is TGTGCCAGCAGCTTAGTCGGCAGTGCTAGTGACCGTGAGACCCAGTACTTC. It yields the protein CASSLVGSASDRETQYF.

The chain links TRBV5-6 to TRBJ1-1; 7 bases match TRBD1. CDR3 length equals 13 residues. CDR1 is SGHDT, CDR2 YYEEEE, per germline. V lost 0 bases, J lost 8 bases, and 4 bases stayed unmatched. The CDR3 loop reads CASSLVPQGEAFF. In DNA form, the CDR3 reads TGTGCCAGCAGCTTGGTGCCACAGGGGGAAGCTTTCTTT. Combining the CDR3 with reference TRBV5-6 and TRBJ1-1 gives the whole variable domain DAGVTQSPTHLIKTRGQQVTLRCSPKSGHDTVSWYQQALGQGPQFIFQYYEEEERQRGNFPDRFSGHQFPNYSSELNVNALLLGDSALYLCASSLVPQGEAFFGQGTRLTVV.

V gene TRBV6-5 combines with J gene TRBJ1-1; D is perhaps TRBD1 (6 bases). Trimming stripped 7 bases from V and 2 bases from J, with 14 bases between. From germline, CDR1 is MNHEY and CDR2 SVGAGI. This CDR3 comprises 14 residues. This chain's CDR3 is CASIKGGGNTEAFF. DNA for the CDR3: TGTGCCAGCATCAAAGGGGGGGGCAACACTGAAGCTTTCTTT.

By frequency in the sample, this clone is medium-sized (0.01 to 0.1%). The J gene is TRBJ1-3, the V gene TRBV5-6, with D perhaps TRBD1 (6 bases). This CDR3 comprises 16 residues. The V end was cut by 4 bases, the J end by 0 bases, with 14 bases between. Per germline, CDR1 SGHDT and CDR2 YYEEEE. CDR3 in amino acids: CASSLPADSSGNTIYF. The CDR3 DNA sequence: TGTGCCAGCAGCCTGCCCGCGGACAGCTCTGGAAACACCATATATTTT.

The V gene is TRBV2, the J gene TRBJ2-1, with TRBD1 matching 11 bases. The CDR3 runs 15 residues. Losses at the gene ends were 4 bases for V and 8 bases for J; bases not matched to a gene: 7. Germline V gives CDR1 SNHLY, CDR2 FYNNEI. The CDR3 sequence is CASSGDRGVFDEQFF. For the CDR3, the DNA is TGTGCCAGCAGTGGGGACAGGGGGGTGTTTGATGAGCAGTTCTTC. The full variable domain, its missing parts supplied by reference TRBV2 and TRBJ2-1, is EPEVTQTPSHQVTQMGQEVILRCVPISNHLYFYWYRQILGQKVEFLVSFYNNEISEKSEIFDDQFSVERPDGSNFTLKIRSTKLEDSAMYFCASSGDRGVFDEQFFGPGTRLTVL.

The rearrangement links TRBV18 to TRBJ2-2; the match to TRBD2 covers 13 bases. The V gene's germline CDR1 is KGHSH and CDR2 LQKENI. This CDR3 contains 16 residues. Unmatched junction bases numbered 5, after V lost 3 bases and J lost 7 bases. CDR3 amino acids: CASSPRTSGGLGELFF. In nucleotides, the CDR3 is TGTGCCAGCTCACCCAGGACTAGCGGGGGTCTCGGGGAGCTGTTTTTT.

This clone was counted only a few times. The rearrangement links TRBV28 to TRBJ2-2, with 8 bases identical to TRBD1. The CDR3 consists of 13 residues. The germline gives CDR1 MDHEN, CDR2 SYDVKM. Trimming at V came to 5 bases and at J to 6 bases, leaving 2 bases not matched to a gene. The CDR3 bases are TGTGCCAGCAGTCTGACAGGGGCCGGGGAGCTGTTTTTT. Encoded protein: CASSLTGAGELFF.

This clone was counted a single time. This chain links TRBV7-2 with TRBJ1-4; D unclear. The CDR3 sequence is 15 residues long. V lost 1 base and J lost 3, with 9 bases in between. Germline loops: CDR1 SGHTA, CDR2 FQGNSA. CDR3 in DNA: TGTGCCAGCAGCTTAGTGGCATTTGCTAATGAAAAACTGTTTTTT. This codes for CASSLVAFANEKLFF.

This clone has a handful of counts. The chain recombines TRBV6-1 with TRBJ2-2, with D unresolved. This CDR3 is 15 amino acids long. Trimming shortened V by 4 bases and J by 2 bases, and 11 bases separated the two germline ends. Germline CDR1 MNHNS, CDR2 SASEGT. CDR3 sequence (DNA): TGTGCCAGCAGTGTAACCAGGAAAAACACCGGGGAGCTGTTTTTT. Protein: CASSVTRKNTGELFF.